Each of the 10 T cell receptor beta chains below was sequenced from the same sample in a study of T-cell memory formation after mild COVID-19. TCRdb analysed the 5' RACE reads with MiXCR anew, one entry per CDR3 protein. The sample lists about 270,000 distinct CDR3 sequences, around 17% seen once, with roughly 21% in the top ten. Sequencing was done on a sample of PBMCs or a T cell subset sorted from them (not recorded which). The receptors derive from a man between 18 and 35 years old who had mild COVID-19 (a few samples of this study predate the infection). Cell type and time point are not known.

This clonotype was observed a handful of times. The V call is TRBV28, the J call TRBJ2-3; TRBD2 matches at 7 bases. The germline V gene encodes CDR1 MDHEN and CDR2 SYDVKM. The CDR3 is 13 amino acids. V shed 11 bases, J shed 0 bases, and the junction held 5 bases outside the gene matches. In DNA form, the CDR3 reads TGTGCCTGCGACGGGGGGAGCACAGATACGCAGTATTTT. It encodes CACDGGSTDTQYF.

The chain joins TRBV28 to TRBJ2-2; 7 bases map to TRBD2. V was pared by 6 bases and J by 0 bases, with 7 bases of the junction left unmatched. The CDR3 consists of 16 residues. The germline V gene encodes CDR1 MDHEN and CDR2 SYDVKM. The CDR3 DNA sequence: TGTGCCAGCAGCCCTATGGGGGGGTCGAACACCGGGGAGCTGTTTTTT. Amino acids: CASSPMGGSNTGELFF.

The chain carries TRBV7-9 and TRBJ2-7; TRBD2 matches at 9 bases. Unmatched junction bases numbered 10, after V lost 5 bases and J lost 2 bases. Germline-derived CDR1 and CDR2 are SEHNR and FQNEAQ (reference sequence). The CDR3 has 16 amino acids. For the CDR3, the DNA is TGTGCCAGCAGCATAACTAGCGGGTTTTGGGCCTACGAGCAGTACTTC. Protein: CASSITSGFWAYEQYF.

The chain recombines TRBV21-1 with TRBJ1-4. TRBV21-1 is a known pseudogene. The CDR3 has 10 residues. CDR3 nucleotides: TGTGCCAGCGGTAATGAAAAACTGTTTTTT. It codes for CASGNEKLFF.

This clonotype was observed a handful of times. The chain joins TRBV5-1 to TRBJ2-3; TRBD2 aligns across 8 bases. Germline loops: CDR1 SGHRS, CDR2 YFSETQ. Trimming at V came to 2 bases and at J to 4 bases, leaving 6 bases not matched to a gene. The CDR3 has 15 residues. Here the CDR3 DNA reads TGCGCCAGCAGCTTTTTTAGCGGGGACGCAGATACGCAGTATTTT. This encodes CASSFFSGDADTQYF.

This clonotype was observed a few times. The V gene is TRBV6-2 or TRBV6-3, the J gene TRBJ2-6; possible D gene TRBD1, 6 bases. The germline V and J ends were trimmed by 6 bases and 0 bases, with 21 bases remaining between them. The germline V gene has CDR1 MNHEY and CDR2 SVGEGT. There are 19 residues in the CDR3. In DNA form, the CDR3 reads TGTGCCAGCAGCACCGACAGGCTATTAGCGCACTCTGGGGCCAACGTCCTGACTTTC. It encodes CASSTDRLLAHSGANVLTF.

In this sample, this clonotype turned up a few times. The chain joins TRBV4-3 to TRBJ2-3; no clear D. The V end was cut by 0 bases, the J end by 1 base, with 14 bases between. Germline values: CDR1 LGHNA, CDR2 YSLEER. The CDR3 is 17 amino acids. The CDR3 here is CASSQDLASGGTDTQYF. DNA of the CDR3: TGCGCCAGCAGCCAAGATTTGGCTAGTGGTGGCACAGATACGCAGTATTTT.

The J gene is TRBJ1-1, the V gene TRBV7-2, with TRBD1 as a possible D gene (5 bases). Germline CDR1 reads SGHTA; CDR2 reads FQGNSA. The CDR3 covers 13 residues. Trimming removed 5 bases from V and 3 bases from J, with 10 bases in between. The CDR3 protein is CASSAEGYTEAFF. The CDR3 DNA follows: TGTGCCAGCAGCGCCGAGGGGTACACTGAAGCTTTCTTT.

This chain joins TRBV5-1 and TRBJ2-7; TRBD1 agrees at 9 bases. Trimming at V came to 4 bases and at J to 2 bases, leaving 10 bases not matched to a gene. CDR3 length equals 16 residues. CDR1 SGHRS and CDR2 YFSETQ come from the germline V gene. The CDR3 is CASSRLGTGRTYEQYF. CDR3 bases: TGCGCCAGCAGCCGACTCGGGACAGGGAGGACCTACGAGCAGTACTTC.

The chain joins TRBV12-3 or TRBV12-4 to TRBJ2-1, with a weak D call TRBD2 (6 bases). The CDR3 has 16 amino acids. Trimming pared 3 bases from V and 9 bases from J, leaving 21 bases between. CDR3 DNA sequence: TGTGCCAGCAGTTTGGGGCGGGCCGCGGGGTGGATTGAGCAGTTCTTC. Protein: CASSLGRAAGWIEQFF.